What follows is one T cell receptor beta chain and its context. The sample is drawn from a study of technical replicates of blood from a few donors. Only in-frame clones appear in the TCRdb table, and some are missing; sequencing was by immunoSEQ multiplex PCR. This sample has just under 60,000 clones, with less than 95% found just once. The CDR3 has 15 residues. Germline assignment: CDR1 SGHVS and CDR2 FQNEAQ. Losses at the gene ends were 6 bases for V and 5 bases for J; bases not matched to a gene: 6. The chain couples TRBV7-8 to TRBJ2-2; 10 bases are a match to TRBD2. The sequence was obtained from a human donor in good health. Some clones in this sample may be carry-over from other donors' samples. The sequencing input was PBMCs. The CDR3 reads CASRASGSETGELFF. DNA of the CDR3: TGTGCCAGCAGGGCTAGCGGGAGCGAAACCGGGGAGCTGTTTTTT.